This is a list of T cell receptor delta chains from one sample in a study of gamma-delta T cells after stem cell transplantation. TCRdb re-called the RT-PCR reads using CATT. This sample has roughly 2,700 delta-chain clones, with approximately 4.5% found just once. Sequencing was done on a sample of gamma-delta T cells. These TCRs come from a human donor. It is not recorded whose cells these are; they may come from a transplant donor. CDR3s include the opening cysteine and the closing phenylalanine or tryptophan. A D gene is named only where the DNA matches it firmly. The size field is filled for only some rows; it gives once, few, many or a size class.

>TRDV2|-|-|TRDJ1|18
CACESLPKVGDHSDKLIF
TGTGCCTGTGAATCCCTTCCTAAAGTGGGGGATCACTCCGATAAACTCATCTTT
>TRDV2|TRDD3|-|TRDJ1|16
CACDVLGDTRSDKLIF
TGTGCCTGTGACGTACTGGGGGATACGCGTTCCGATAAACTCATCTTT
>TRDV2|TRDD3|medium-sized|TRDJ1|21
CACDTVSSGLELGDTIDKLIF
TGTGCCTGTGACACCGTCTCCTCCGGCCTCGAACTGGGGGATACAATCGATAAACTCATCTTT
>TRDV2|TRDD3|medium-sized|TRDJ1|20
CACDTVGTAGGPTGSDKLIF
TGTGCCTGTGACACCGTTGGGACTGCTGGGGGCCCGACGGGGTCCGATAAACTCATCTTT
>TRDV2|-|medium-sized|TRDJ1|16
CACEPLTAEYTDKLIF
TGTGCCTGTGAGCCCTTAACTGCTGAGTACACCGATAAACTCATCTTT
>TRDV2|-|medium-sized|TRDJ1|15
CACDGTGRPTDKLIF
TGTGCCTGTGACGGTACTGGGCGCCCCACCGATAAACTCATCTTT
>TRDV2|TRDD3|medium-sized|TRDJ1|16
CACDTLGDRYTDKLIF
TGTGCCTGTGACACCCTGGGGGACAGGTACACCGATAAACTCATCTTT
>TRDV2|TRDD3|-|TRDJ1|16
CACDSSYWGHTDKLIF
TGTGCCTGTGACTCTTCTTACTGGGGACACACCGATAAACTCATCTTT
>TRDV2|TRDD3|few|TRDJ1|19
CACDPLRNILGDTPDKLIF
TGTGCCTGTGACCCACTTCGAAATATACTGGGGGATACTCCCGATAAACTCATCTTT
>TRDV2|TRDD3|medium-sized|TRDJ1|19
CACDTLLGDTRQVTDKLIF
TGTGCCTGTGACACCTTACTGGGGGATACGCGACAAGTCACCGATAAACTCATCTTT
>TRDV2|-|medium-sized|TRDJ1|16
CACVVLRHTDTDKLIF
TGTGCCTGTGTCGTTTTGAGACATACCGATACCGATAAACTCATCTTT
>TRDV2|TRDD3|-|TRDJ1|18
CACDTVLGDTEGTGKLIF
TGTGCCTGTGACACTGTTCTGGGGGATACAGAAGGGACGGGTAAACTCATCTTT
>TRDV2|TRDD3|medium-sized|TRDJ1|18
CACDHAGETGGYAAKLIF
TGTGCCTGTGACCACGCAGGGGAGACTGGGGGATACGCTGCTAAACTCATCTTT
>TRDV2|TRDD3|-|TRDJ1|18
CACDSLGDGRDYTDKLIF
TGTGCCTGTGACTCATTGGGGGATGGAAGGGACTACACCGATAAACTCATCTTT
>TRDV2|-|-|TRDJ1|16
CACDTVEASLTDKLIF
TGTGCCTGTGACACCGTAGAGGCCTCCCTCACCGATAAACTCATCTTT
>TRDV2|TRDD3|-|TRDJ1|16
CACDTAWGTYTDKLIF
TGTGCCTGTGACACCGCCTGGGGGACGTACACCGATAAACTCATCTTT
>TRDV2|TRDD3|few|TRDJ1|18
CARDTVGGYGLGTDKLIF
TGTGCCCGTGACACCGTTGGGGGATACGGTCTGGGCACCGATAAACTCATCTTT
>TRDV2|TRDD3|-|TRDJ3|20
CACDRTTGGYLSWDTRQMFF
TGTGCCTGTGACCGAACAACTGGGGGATACCTCTCCTGGGACACCCGACAGATGTTCTTC
>TRDV1|-|-|TRDJ1|17
CALGGTPPETHFDKLIF
TGTGCTCTTGGGGGAACACCTCCTGAGACCCACTTCGATAAACTCATCTTT
>TRDV2|TRDD3|medium-sized|TRDJ1|18
CACDTVLGIRKYTDKLIF
TGTGCCTGTGACACCGTACTGGGGATACGGAAGTACACCGATAAACTCATCTTT
>TRDV2|TRDD3|few|TRDJ1|17
CACDTLGDTEGTGKLIF
TGTGCCTGTGACACACTGGGGGATACAGAAGGGACGGGTAAACTCATCTTT
>TRDV2|-|-|TRDJ1|18
CACSGIGWGLSGGDKLIF
TGTGCCTGTTCGGGGATTGGCTGGGGCCTCAGCGGCGGCGATAAACTCATCTTT
>TRDV2|TRDD3|few|TRDJ1|18
CACDNILGDTVYTDKLIF
TGTGCCTGTGACAATATACTGGGGGATACCGTGTACACCGATAAACTCATCTTT